This T cell receptor beta chain was documented in a study of T cell repertoires in cytomegalovirus infection. Study background: Used in the study were CMV epitopes, some recently identified and HLA-C-restricted, others well-studied and HLA-B-restricted.

TCRdb processed the reads anew with MiXCR; each CDR3 protein has one entry. The table lists 830,000 or so distinct CDR3 sequences, approximately 32% of them singletons, with around 12% in the top ten. Broader study findings: In two of eight donors, the top clonotype was HLA-C-restricted CMV-specific. Cumulative frequency of public TCR beta families picked out carriers of CMV plus the relevant HLA.

Trimming removed 6 bases from V and 5 bases from J, with 10 bases in between. Per germline, CDR1 MNHNS and CDR2 SASEGT. This CDR3 comprises 12 residues. This clonotype was detected only a few times. The antigen is undetermined. This chain uses TRBV6-1 with TRBJ2-5, with D perhaps TRBD1 (5 bases). This TCR was sampled from a human donor in good health (CMV status not recorded). Some clones in this sample may be carry-over from other donors' samples. Source: cultured CD8+ T cells from PBMCs, taken from culture after CMV antigen stimulation. CDR3 sequence reads: CASSRDLETQYF. DNA of the CDR3: TGTGCCAGCAGCAGGGATCTGGAGACCCAGTACTTC.